One sample yielded the 31 T cell receptor beta chains listed below, sequenced in a study of T-cell memory formation after mild COVID-19. TCRdb reanalysed the 5' RACE reads using MiXCR and keeps one entry per CDR3 protein. This sample has roughly 510,000 distinct CDR3 sequences, with about 18% found just once. The source material was PBMCs or a T cell subset sorted from them (not recorded which). The receptors here all came from an adult woman who had mild COVID-19 (a few samples of this study predate the infection). Cell type and time point are not known.

The chain links TRBV23-1 to TRBJ2-1, with D perhaps matching TRBD1 or TRBD2 (5 bases each). TRBV23-1 is an ORF for which the function is uncertain. Trimming shortened V by 6 bases and J by 5 bases, and 17 bases separated the two germline ends. The CDR3 loop spans 15 amino acids. CDR3 residues: CASRNTGGGHNEQFF. The DNA of the CDR3 is TGCGCCAGCAGAAATACAGGAGGCGGCCACAATGAGCAGTTCTTC.

There are a few counts of this clonotype. The chain links TRBV20-1 to TRBJ2-1, with TRBD1 identical over 7 bases. This CDR3 is built from 13 residues. Germline V gene data show CDR1 as DFQATT and CDR2 as SNEGSKA (reference sequence). The CDR3 region is CSAGAGGRNEQFF. CDR3 DNA sequence: TGCAGCGCCGGGGCAGGGGGAAGGAATGAGCAGTTCTTC.

This clonotype occurred many times. The chain uses TRBV27 and TRBJ2-2; TRBD1 matches at 9 bases. Germline CDR1 reads MNHEY; CDR2 reads SMNVEV (reference sequence). The CDR3 covers 13 residues. J gave up 6 bases and V 6 bases, and 2 bases lay outside the gene matches. The CDR3 loop reads CASRRQGAGELFF. The CDR3 bases are TGTGCCAGCAGGAGACAGGGGGCCGGGGAGCTGTTTTTT.

This clonotype appeared a few times. V gene TRBV6-2 or TRBV6-3 combines with J gene TRBJ2-1; D unclear. The CDR3 length is 17 residues. CDR1 and CDR2 (germline): MNHEY, SVGEGT. V gave up 6 bases and J gave up 2 bases, with 20 bases separating them. As DNA, the CDR3 is TGTGCCAGCAGGGTTAAGACCCCTAGGTCCCCCTACAATGAGCAGTTCTTC. As protein: CASRVKTPRSPYNEQFF.

The chain joins TRBV6-2 or TRBV6-3 to TRBJ1-2, with 8 bases identical to TRBD1. With 6 bases clipped from V and 7 bases from J, the junction kept 13 bases outside the gene matches. The CDR3 has 15 residues. CDR1 is MNHEY, CDR2 SVGEGT, per germline. The CDR3 region has the DNA TGTGCCAGCAGCTACCAGGGACAGGTGCTCTCTGGCTACACCTTC. Its protein is CASSYQGQVLSGYTF.

This clonotype was seen ten or more times. The rearrangement uses TRBV7-9 and TRBJ2-1, with unresolved D. There are 16 residues in the CDR3. Germline V gene lookup returns CDR1 SEHNR and CDR2 FQNEAQ (reference sequence). V lost 2 bases and J lost 6, with 17 bases in between. CDR3 coding DNA: TGTGCCAGCAGCTTATTCGGTGGATTCGGCCGCAATGAGCAGTTCTTC. Its translation is CASSLFGGFGRNEQFF.

As concerns this clonotype: A much larger clone lies a single base off, so this may be a read error. This chain uses TRBV12-3 or TRBV12-4 with TRBJ2-7; D not certain. The CDR3 sequence is 11 residues long. Trimming stripped 5 bases from V and 3 bases from J, with 5 bases between. The CDR3 bases are TGTGCCAGCAGTAACTACTACGAGCAGTACTTC. This codes for CASSNYYEQYF.

V usage is TRBV20-1 and J usage is TRBJ2-7; D perhaps matches TRBD2 (5 bases). V was clipped by 1 base and J by 2 bases, with 18 bases between them. The CDR3 totals 16 residues. Germline V lookup: CDR1 DFQATT, CDR2 SNEGSKA (reference sequence). This CDR3 reads CSARAREQRWAYEQYF. The DNA of the CDR3 is TGCAGTGCTAGAGCAAGGGAGCAGCGGTGGGCCTACGAGCAGTACTTC.

This clonotype was picked up a small number of times. The CDR3 here is CASSLGAKAPNTEAFF. The CDR3 region has the DNA TGTGCCAGCAGTTTAGGGGCGAAGGCCCCTAACACTGAAGCTTTCTTT. The chain combines TRBV12-3 or TRBV12-4 with TRBJ1-1; D is ambiguous. The V gene lost 1 base and the J gene lost 2 bases, with 14 bases spanning the gap. This CDR3 comprises 16 residues.

This rearrangement joins TRBV5-3 to TRBJ2-7, with D perhaps matching TRBD2 (5 bases). TRBV5-3 is classed as an ORF, of uncertain function. The V end lost 7 bases, the J end lost 3 bases, and 14 bases lay between the germline ends. CDR3 size: 13 residues. The DNA of the CDR3 is TGTGCCAGACGGGATCCGGACGGCTACGAGCAGTACTTC. This translates into CARRDPDGYEQYF.

This sequence joins TRBV11-2 and TRBJ2-3, with D hard to call. Per the germline V gene, CDR1 is SGHAT and CDR2 is FQNNGV. The CDR3 has 14 residues. The germline V and J ends were trimmed by 2 bases and 11 bases, with 17 bases remaining between them. The CDR3, as DNA: TGTGCCAGCAGCTTAACGTCGACTCTCCCCTGGCAGTATTTT. It yields the protein CASSLTSTLPWQYF. The whole variable domain, remainder taken from reference TRBV11-2 and TRBJ2-3, is EAGVAQSPRYKIIEKRQSVAFWCNPISGHATLYWYQQILGQGPKLLIQFQNNGVVDDSQLPKDRFSAERLKGVDSTLKIQPAKLEDSAVYLCASSLTSTLPWQYFGPGTRLTVL.

The chain uses TRBV12-3 or TRBV12-4 and TRBJ2-7; perhaps TRBD1 as D (6 bases). The CDR3 spans 12 residues. Trimming removed 6 bases from V and 7 bases from J, with 13 bases in between. In DNA, the CDR3 is TGTGCCAGCAGCCCCGACAGGAATGAGCAGTACTTC. Its protein is CASSPDRNEQYF.

The chain has TRBV5-1 and TRBJ2-5; D might be TRBD2 (6 bases). V was cut by 0 bases and J by 2 bases, with 11 bases left in between. The length of the CDR3 is 15 residues. Germline CDR1 and CDR2: SGHRS and YFSETQ. CDR3: CASSLDPAGQETQYF. In DNA, the CDR3 is TGCGCCAGCAGCTTGGACCCGGCGGGGCAAGAGACCCAGTACTTC.

The sample holds many counts of this clonotype. The chain carries TRBV18 and TRBJ2-5; no definite D call. In germline, CDR1 is KGHSH, CDR2 LQKENI. Trimming cost V 3 bases and J 2 bases, with 7 bases left between them. The CDR3 has 13 residues. DNA for the CDR3: TGTGCCAGCTCACCCAACCGGCAAGAGACCCAGTACTTC. Its protein product is CASSPNRQETQYF. The full variable domain, its missing parts supplied by reference TRBV18 and TRBJ2-5, is NAGVMQNPRHLVRRRGQEARLRCSPMKGHSHVYWYRQLPEEGLKFMVYLQKENIIDESGMPKERFSAEFPKEGPSILRIQQVVRGDSAAYFCASSPNRQETQYFGPGTRLLVL.

This chain uses TRBV7-2 with TRBJ2-2; D is unresolved. This CDR3 has 14 residues. Germline lookup yields CDR1 SGHTA and CDR2 FQGNSA. Trimming removed 4 bases from V and 8 bases from J, with 14 bases in between. The CDR3 sequence is CASSYELRPGELFF. In nucleotides, the CDR3 is TGTGCCAGCAGCTATGAACTTCGGCCGGGGGAGCTGTTTTTT.

A few counts support this clonotype. The rearrangement joins TRBV24-1 to TRBJ2-3, with D perhaps assigned TRBD1 or TRBD2 (6 bases each). The CDR3 is 15 residues long. V gave up 9 bases and J gave up 5 bases, with 20 bases separating them. CDR1 and CDR2 (germline): KGHDR, SFDVKD. CDR3 region: CATRKGGLVEDTQYF. In DNA, the CDR3 is TGTGCCACCCGGAAGGGGGGCTTAGTGGAAGATACGCAGTATTTT.

The chain links TRBV7-9 to TRBJ2-1, with TRBD2 as a possible D gene (6 bases). The germline V gene has CDR1 SEHNR and CDR2 FQNEAQ (reference sequence). The CDR3 sequence is 15 residues long. V lost 5 bases to trimming and J lost 5 bases, with 16 bases between them. CDR3 loop: CASSRSGLLHNEQFF. CDR3 bases: TGTGCCAGCAGCCGCAGCGGACTACTACACAATGAGCAGTTCTTC. Full variable domain (remainder filled in from reference TRBV7-9 and TRBJ2-1): DTGVSQNPRHKITKRGQNVTFRCDPISEHNRLYWYRQTLGQGPEFLTYFQNEAQLEKSRLLSDRFSAERPKGSFSTLEIQRTEQGDSAMYLCASSRSGLLHNEQFFGPGTRLTVL.

The rearrangement links TRBV9 to TRBJ2-3; D remains ambiguous. This CDR3 is built from 13 residues. Trimming left V 3 bases short and J 5 bases short, with 10 bases between. The germline V gene encodes CDR1 SGDLS and CDR2 YYNGEE. The CDR3 region is CASSADLGDTQYF. CDR3 DNA: TGTGCCAGCAGCGCCGACCTGGGAGATACGCAGTATTTT.

This clonotype was seen a few times. The chain combines TRBV19 with TRBJ1-5; D gene ambiguous. Germline-derived CDR1 and CDR2 are LNHDA and SQIVND (reference sequence). V lost 5 bases, J lost 4 bases, and 9 bases lay in between. CDR3 length equals 13 residues. The CDR3 spells CASSPDPNQPQHF. The CDR3 region has the DNA TGTGCCAGTAGTCCCGACCCAAATCAGCCCCAGCATTTT. Using reference TRBV19 and TRBJ1-5 for the parts outside the CDR3, the full variable domain is DGGITQSPKYLFRKEGQNVTLSCEQNLNHDAMYWYRQDPGQGLRLIYYSQIVNDFQKGDIAEGYSVSREKKESFPLTVTSAQKNPTAFYLCASSPDPNQPQHFGDGTRLSIL.

CDR3 DNA sequence: TGTGCCAGTAGTATAGCAGGGGGACGGTACGAGCAGTACTTC. Translated, it gives CASSIAGGRYEQYF. The V gene is TRBV19, the J gene TRBJ2-7; TRBD1 matches at 7 bases. V was pared by 1 base and J by 4 bases, with 4 bases of the junction left unmatched. Germline V gene sequence: CDR1 LNHDA, CDR2 SQIVND (reference sequence). CDR3 length: 14 residues.

This clonotype was recorded a few times. The chain carries TRBV7-9 and TRBJ2-1; 10 bases line up with TRBD2. CDR1 and CDR2 (germline): SEHNR, FQNEAQ (reference sequence). There are 15 residues in the CDR3. V was pared by 10 bases and J by 3 bases, with 9 bases of the junction left unmatched. As DNA, the CDR3 is TGTGCCACCGTCCTAGCGGGGGCATACTACAATGAGCAGTTCTTC. It is translated as CATVLAGAYYNEQFF.

V gene TRBV5-1 combines with J gene TRBJ1-1; weak D call: TRBD1 (6 bases). V lost 0 bases and J lost 8, with 14 bases in between. The germline V gene has CDR1 SGHRS and CDR2 YFSETQ. The CDR3 spans 14 residues. This CDR3 reads CASSLGGGAFEAFF. CDR3 nucleotides: TGCGCCAGCAGCTTGGGGGGGGGCGCCTTCGAAGCTTTCTTT.

The chain carries TRBV9 and TRBJ2-1, with 9 bases lining up with TRBD2. Germline loops: CDR1 SGDLS, CDR2 YYNGEE. This CDR3 region has 16 residues. V dropped 0 bases and J dropped 2; count of bases not matched to a gene: 3. The CDR3 reads CASSVDGGGAYNEQFF. The CDR3 nucleotides read TGTGCCAGCAGCGTAGATGGCGGGGGGGCCTACAATGAGCAGTTCTTC.

V usage is TRBV5-1 and J usage is TRBJ2-1; D is ambiguous. The germline V and J ends were trimmed by 1 base and 0 bases, with 8 bases remaining between them. The CDR3 spans 15 residues. The germline CDR1 and CDR2 sequences are SGHRS and YFSETQ. Here the CDR3 DNA reads TGCGCCAGCAGCTTGAGTGGGTACTCCTACAATGAGCAGTTCTTC. It specifies CASSLSGYSYNEQFF.

The genes are TRBV7-2 and TRBJ2-5; tentative D call: TRBD2 (6 bases). Between the trimmed V and J ends, which lost 3 bases and 1 base, there was a span of 12 bases. The CDR3 covers 15 residues. Germline CDR1 and CDR2: SGHTA and FQGNSA. CDR3 region: CASSLDYRPQETQYF. The CDR3 bases are TGTGCCAGCAGCTTGGACTACCGCCCCCAAGAGACCCAGTACTTC. Combining the CDR3 with reference TRBV7-2 and TRBJ2-5 gives the whole variable domain GAGVSQSPSNKVTEKGKDVELRCDPISGHTALYWYRQSLGQGLEFLIYFQGNSAPDKSGLPSDRFSAERTGGSVSTLTIQRTQQEDSAVYLCASSLDYRPQETQYFGPGTRLLVL.

This clonotype appeared a few times. V is TRBV7-6 and J is TRBJ2-3, with no clear D. There are 13 residues in the CDR3. Trimming pared 1 base from V and 10 bases from J, leaving 12 bases between. Germline-derived CDR1 and CDR2 are SGHVS and FNYEAQ. The CDR3 sequence: CASSLGITGPQYF. The DNA for the CDR3 is TGTGCCAGCAGCTTAGGGATAACCGGGCCGCAGTATTTT.

This clonotype was seen only a few times. The chain carries TRBV9 and TRBJ2-1; TRBD2 matches 10 bases. The length of the CDR3 is 17 residues. The V gene's germline CDR1 is SGDLS and CDR2 YYNGEE. Losses at the gene ends were 0 bases for V and 4 bases for J; bases not matched to a gene: 7. CDR3 in DNA: TGTGCCAGCAGCGTAGGGCCAGGACTAGCGGATTACAATGAGCAGTTCTTC. It specifies CASSVGPGLADYNEQFF.

This clonotype was counted at least ten times. V gene TRBV20-1 combines with J gene TRBJ2-7; 7 bases map to TRBD2. Germline values: CDR1 DFQATT, CDR2 SNEGSKA (reference sequence). The V and J ends lost 1 base and 7 bases, in that order; junction bases with no gene match: 10. The CDR3 contains 14 residues. The CDR3 here is CSARVLADQMEQYF. The CDR3 DNA reads TGCAGTGCTAGAGTTCTAGCGGACCAGATGGAGCAGTACTTC.

There are a few counts of this clonotype. The chain joins TRBV29-1 to TRBJ2-3; 11 positions agree with TRBD2. The CDR3 length is 15 residues. Looked up from germline, CDR1 is SQVTM and CDR2 is ANQGSEA. The V gene end was trimmed by 6 bases and the J gene end by 2 bases; junction bases not matched to a gene: 7. This CDR3 reads CSVELAGDVTDTQYF. The CDR3 nucleotides are TGCAGCGTGGAACTAGCGGGAGATGTCACAGATACGCAGTATTTT.

This clonotype was picked up many times. The chain is built from TRBV7-6 and TRBJ2-7; the match to TRBD1 covers 8 bases. In germline, CDR1 is SGHVS, CDR2 FNYEAQ. The CDR3 extends over 17 amino acids. V lost 5 bases to trimming and J lost 5 bases; unmatched junction nucleotides: 17. CDR3 residues: CASSPGADRGLSHEQYF. CDR3 sequence (DNA): TGTGCCAGCAGCCCGGGAGCCGACAGGGGCCTATCCCACGAGCAGTACTTC.

The chain is built from TRBV9 and TRBJ2-7, with D unclear. This CDR3 has 13 residues. The germline V gene has CDR1 SGDLS and CDR2 YYNGEE. V lost 4 bases and J lost 0, with 8 bases in between. CDR3 sequence reads: CASSPEASYEQYF. CDR3 sequence (DNA): TGTGCCAGCAGCCCCGAAGCCTCCTACGAGCAGTACTTC.